This TCR beta chain was identified during a study of CD8 T cells in Susac syndrome. The study, taken as a whole, reports: Regarding the TCR sequencing and HLA analysis, the study admitted that a relatively small number of individuals were involved.

Sequencing targeted TCR beta in blood CD8+ and CD4+ T cells. On this clonotype: Its cognate antigen is unknown.

Reverse transcription used about 0.45 to 1 ug RNA and random hexamers. Each CDR3 protein gets one entry after TCRdb re-called the immunoSEQ multiplex PCR reads with MiXCR. The sample lists roughly 300,000 distinct CDR3 sequences; around 84% were seen once. The sequence was obtained from a human donor with multiple sclerosis. The source material was CD8+ T cells from PBMCs.

The CDR3 spells CASNSRQEETQYF. The CDR3 DNA reads as TGTGCCAGCAATTCGAGACAGGAAGAGACCCAGTACTTC. The chain combines TRBV6-5 with TRBJ2-5; a weak D match, TRBD1 (6 bases). In germline, CDR1 is MNHEY, CDR2 SVGAGI. Trimming took off 7 bases at V and 3 bases at J, with 12 bases between the two ends. This CDR3 has 13 amino acids.